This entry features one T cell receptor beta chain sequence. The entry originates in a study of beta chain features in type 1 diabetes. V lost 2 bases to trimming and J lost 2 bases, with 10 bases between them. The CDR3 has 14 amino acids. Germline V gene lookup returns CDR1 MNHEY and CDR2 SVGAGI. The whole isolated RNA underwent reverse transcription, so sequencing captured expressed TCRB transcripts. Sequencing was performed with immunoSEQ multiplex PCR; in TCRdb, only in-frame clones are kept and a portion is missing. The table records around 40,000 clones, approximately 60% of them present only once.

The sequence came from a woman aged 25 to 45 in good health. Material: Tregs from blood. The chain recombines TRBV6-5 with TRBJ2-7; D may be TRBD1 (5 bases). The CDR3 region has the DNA TGTGCCAGCAGTTACGCGGACATTACCTACGAGCAGTACTTC. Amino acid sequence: CASSYADITYEQYF.